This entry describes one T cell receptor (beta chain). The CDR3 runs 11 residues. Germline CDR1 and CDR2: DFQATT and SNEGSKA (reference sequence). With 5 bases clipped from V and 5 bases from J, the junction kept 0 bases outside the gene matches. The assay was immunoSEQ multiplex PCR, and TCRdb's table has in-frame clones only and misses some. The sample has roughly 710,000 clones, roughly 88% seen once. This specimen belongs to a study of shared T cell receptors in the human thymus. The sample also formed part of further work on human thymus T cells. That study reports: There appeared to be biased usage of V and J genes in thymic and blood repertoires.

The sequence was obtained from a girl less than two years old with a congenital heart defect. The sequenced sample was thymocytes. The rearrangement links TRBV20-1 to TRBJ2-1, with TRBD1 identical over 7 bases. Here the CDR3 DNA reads TGCAGTGCTGGACAGGACAATGAGCAGTTCTTC. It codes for CSAGQDNEQFF.